One sample yielded the 29 T cell receptor beta chains listed below, sequenced in a study of blood T cell repertoires in COVID-19. Libraries were prepared by immunoSEQ multiplex PCR; TCRdb keeps only in-frame clonotypes and omits some of them. In the table there are under 300,000 clones, 70% to 90% of which are singletons. Sequences were obtained from peripheral blood. Source of these receptors: a man between 60 and 75 years old with acute or convalescent COVID-19.

V is TRBV25-1 and J is TRBJ1-1, with D uncertain. Germline CDR1 is MGHDK and CDR2 is SYGVNS. With 1 base removed from V and 0 bases from J, the gap between germline ends came to 9 bases. The length of the CDR3 is 15 residues. The CDR3 reads CASSELNSLNTEAFF. In DNA form, the CDR3 reads TGTGCCAGCAGTGAATTGAACAGTCTGAACACTGAAGCTTTCTTT.

This sequence joins TRBV6-2 or TRBV6-3 and TRBJ2-7, with D perhaps matching TRBD2 (7 bases). This CDR3 has 14 amino acids. Trimming took 5 bases from V and 3 from J, leaving 14 bases between them. Germline values: CDR1 MNHEY, CDR2 SVGEGT. This CDR3 is CASSEGDYFYEQYF. The CDR3 DNA sequence: TGTGCCAGCAGTGAGGGGGACTACTTCTACGAGCAGTACTTC.

This clone was seen only once. The CDR3 DNA reads as TGTGCCAGTAGGGACAGCCGGTCCCCTTATAGCAATCAGCCCCAGCATTTT. This translates into CASRDSRSPYSNQPQHF. The chain carries TRBV19 and TRBJ1-5, with a possible D match to TRBD1 (6 bases). In germline, CDR1 is LNHDA, CDR2 SQIVND (reference sequence). The CDR3 consists of 17 residues. The germline V and J ends were trimmed by 6 bases and 0 bases, with 18 bases remaining between them. Supplemented by reference TRBV19 and TRBJ1-5, the full variable domain reads DGGITQSPKYLFRKEGQNVTLSCEQNLNHDAMYWYRQDPGQGLRLIYYSQIVNDFQKGDIAEGYSVSREKKESFPLTVTSAQKNPTAFYLCASRDSRSPYSNQPQHFGDGTRLSIL.

The V gene is TRBV30, the J gene TRBJ1-2; tentatively, D is TRBD1 (5 bases). The CDR3 sequence is 13 residues long. Germline CDR1 reads GTSNPN; CDR2 reads SVGIG (reference sequence). Trimming pared 4 bases from V and 7 bases from J, leaving 16 bases between. The CDR3 is CAWTHQGLGGYTF. CDR3 bases: TGTGCCTGGACTCACCAGGGTTTAGGTGGCTACACCTTC.

As DNA, the CDR3 is TGTGCCAGCAGTTACCCCCGGGACATCCCCCAGACCCAGTACTTC. Its protein is CASSYPRDIPQTQYF. The chain joins TRBV6-6 to TRBJ2-5, with D tentatively TRBD1 (6 bases). The CDR3 is made up of 15 amino acids. Trimming cost V 2 bases and J 6 bases, with 16 bases left between them. Germline V lookup: CDR1 MNHNY, CDR2 SVGAGI (reference sequence).

This chain joins TRBV28 and TRBJ2-2; 14 nucleotides line up with TRBD2. Trimming removed 4 bases from V and 7 bases from J; junction bases left unmatched: 11. The CDR3 extends over 18 amino acids. CDR1 and CDR2 (germline): MDHEN, SYDVKM. The CDR3 DNA reads TGTGCCAGCAGTTCCTCCCGGACTAGCGGGAGGAGAGACGGGGAGCTGTTTTTT. Translation gives CASSSSRTSGRRDGELFF.

The chain recombines TRBV18 with TRBJ2-7; TRBD1 matches at 7 bases. The germline V gene encodes CDR1 KGHSH and CDR2 LQKENI. The length of the CDR3 is 15 residues. The ends lost 2 bases at V and 1 base at J; junction bases unmatched: 5. The CDR3 DNA follows: TGTGCCAGCTCACCAGGGACAGAAAGATCCTACGAGCAGTACTTC. It translates to CASSPGTERSYEQYF.

The rearrangement links TRBV11-3 to TRBJ1-1; D remains unclear. The CDR3 covers 14 residues. CDR1 SGHNT and CDR2 YENEEA come from the germline V gene. Trimming pared 2 bases from V and 1 base from J, leaving 8 bases between. The CDR3 bases are TGTGCCAGCAGCTTATATAGAAAGAACACTGAAGCTTTCTTT. This sequence encodes CASSLYRKNTEAFF.

This clone has only one observation. This rearrangement joins TRBV11-1 to TRBJ2-1; 10 nucleotides agree with TRBD1. CDR1 is SGHAT, CDR2 FQDESV, per germline (reference sequence). J lost 10 bases, V lost 5 bases, and 8 bases had no gene match. The CDR3 spans 14 residues. The CDR3 sequence: CASSQGQGIWEQFF. The CDR3 nucleotides read TGTGCCAGCAGCCAGGGACAGGGGATCTGGGAGCAGTTCTTC.

The gene calls are TRBV9 and TRBJ1-2; D possibly corresponds to TRBD1 (5 bases). Germline-derived CDR1 and CDR2 are SGDLS and YYNGEE. V lost 0 bases and J 8 bases, leaving 14 bases between the germline ends. The CDR3 covers 14 residues. The CDR3 sequence is CASSVAYGAEGYTF. The CDR3 DNA follows: TGTGCCAGCAGCGTAGCGTATGGGGCCGAGGGCTACACCTTC.

The chain employs TRBV7-2 and TRBJ1-5, with 7 bases fitting TRBD1. The V gene end was trimmed by 7 bases and the J gene end by 2 bases; junction bases not matched to a gene: 8. CDR1 is SGHTA, CDR2 FQGNSA, per germline. The CDR3 loop spans 15 amino acids. The CDR3 is CASNNRGTGNQPQHF. Written as DNA, the CDR3 is TGTGCCAGCAACAACAGGGGAACTGGCAATCAGCCCCAGCATTTT.

The chain links TRBV9 to TRBJ1-5, with a tentative D call TRBD1 (6 bases). The germline V gene has CDR1 SGDLS and CDR2 YYNGEE. This CDR3 has 14 amino acids. Trimming removed 0 bases from V and 5 bases from J, with 9 bases in between. The CDR3 reads CASSVGTAHQPQHF. CDR3 sequence (DNA): TGTGCCAGCAGCGTAGGGACAGCTCATCAGCCCCAGCATTTT.

The CDR3 coding sequence is TGTGCCAGCAGCTCCCCCGGGACAGCATCCTACGAGCAGTACTTC. As protein: CASSSPGTASYEQYF. The V gene is TRBV11-3, the J gene TRBJ2-7; 7 nucleotides agree with TRBD1. V shed 4 bases, J shed 1 base, and the junction held 7 bases outside the gene matches. Germline values: CDR1 SGHNT, CDR2 YENEEA. The CDR3 covers 15 residues. Combining the CDR3 with reference TRBV11-3 and TRBJ2-7 gives the whole variable domain EAGVVQSPRYKIIEKKQPVAFWCNPISGHNTLYWYLQNLGQGPELLIRYENEEAVDDSQLPKDRFSAERLKGVDSTLKIQPAELGDSAVYLCASSSPGTASYEQYFGPGTRLTVT.

The V gene is TRBV19, the J gene TRBJ2-7, with TRBD2 matching 11 bases. The V gene's germline CDR1 is LNHDA and CDR2 SQIVND (reference sequence). V gave up 6 bases and J gave up 3 bases; unmatched junction bases: 7. The CDR3 spans 15 residues. The CDR3 coding sequence is TGTGCCAGTAGCAGCGCTAGCGGGAGGTACTACGAGCAGTACTTC. Protein product: CASSSASGRYYEQYF.

The chain carries TRBV7-2 and TRBJ1-5; 10 bases line up with TRBD1. This CDR3 spans 15 amino acids. With V trimmed by 5 bases and J by 4 bases, 5 bases remained unmatched. The germline gives CDR1 SGHTA, CDR2 FQGNSA. CDR3 sequence: CASSRGQGENQPQHF. The CDR3 DNA sequence: TGTGCCAGCAGCCGCGGACAGGGGGAAAATCAGCCCCAGCATTTT.

The count of this clone is one. This chain uses TRBV28 with TRBJ2-1, with 12 bases identical to TRBD2. Germline trimming cut 2 bases from V and 8 bases from J; bases unmatched to any gene: 13. The CDR3 loop spans 18 amino acids. Per the germline V gene, CDR1 is MDHEN and CDR2 is SYDVKM. The DNA for the CDR3 is TGTGCCAGCAGTTTAAGACTAGCGGGAGTTCGGGTCGGGGATGAGCAGTTCTTC. Translated, it gives CASSLRLAGVRVGDEQFF.

This chain uses TRBV7-8 with TRBJ1-2; TRBD1 matches 7 bases. The germline gives CDR1 SGHVS, CDR2 FQNEAQ. This CDR3 is built from 13 residues. V shed 3 bases and J 3 bases; nucleotides not matched to a gene: 1. This CDR3 reads CASSFGQDYGYTF. For the CDR3, the DNA is TGTGCCAGCAGCTTTGGACAGGACTATGGCTACACCTTC.

The rearrangement joins TRBV3-1 (or the pseudogene TRBV3-2) to TRBJ2-3; 13 nucleotides agree with TRBD2. The CDR3 is 16 residues long. Per germline, CDR1 LGHDT and CDR2 YNNKEL (reference sequence). Trimming at V came to 4 bases and at J to 3 bases, leaving 4 bases not matched to a gene. The CDR3 DNA follows: TGTGCCAGCAGCCCGGGACTAGCGGGGACGACAGATACGCAGTATTTT. This codes for CASSPGLAGTTDTQYF.

The chain links TRBV6-5 to TRBJ1-2; 8 positions agree with TRBD1. The V segment lost 5 bases and the J segment 5 bases; nucleotides outside the gene matches: 7. CDR3 size: 14 residues. CDR1 and CDR2 from the germline V gene are MNHEY and SVGAGI. The CDR3 DNA reads TGTGCCAGCAGTCCAGGGGGCTCTGGGTATGGCTACACCTTC. Translation: CASSPGGSGYGYTF.

CDR3 sequence (DNA): TGTGCCACCAGTGACCTGAGGGCGGGGGCAGGGACCCAGTACTTC. Its protein product is CATSDLRAGAGTQYF. This rearrangement joins TRBV24-1 to TRBJ2-5, with D possibly matching TRBD2 (7 bases). This CDR3 region has 15 residues. The V end was cut by 4 bases, the J end by 7 bases, with 18 bases between. The germline gives CDR1 KGHDR, CDR2 SFDVKD.

J is TRBJ2-6 and V is TRBV27; D may be TRBD1 (6 bases). This CDR3 has 14 residues. Trimming removed 5 bases at V and 5 bases at J, with 10 bases between. Germline-derived CDR1 and CDR2 are MNHEY and SMNVEV (reference sequence). The CDR3 region is CASSRGDRANVLTF. As DNA, the CDR3 is TGTGCCAGCAGTAGAGGGGACAGGGCCAACGTCCTGACTTTC.

The chain couples TRBV4-3 to TRBJ2-7; 9 nucleotides align to TRBD1. This CDR3 has 16 amino acids. V lost 5 bases and J lost 2; bases outside the gene matches: 10. The germline V gene has CDR1 LGHNA and CDR2 YSLEER. As DNA, the CDR3 is TGCGCCAGCAGCGAGGGACCCGGGACAGGGACCTACGAGCAGTACTTC. It is translated as CASSEGPGTGTYEQYF.

The genes are TRBV28 and TRBJ1-1, with D unclear. Trimming left V 6 bases short and J 1 base short, with 18 bases between. Germline loops: CDR1 MDHEN, CDR2 SYDVKM. The CDR3 sequence is 16 residues long. The DNA of the CDR3 is TGTGCCAGCAGACTTGGCCTGCGACTCCGGAACACTGAAGCTTTCTTT. It encodes CASRLGLRLRNTEAFF.

V is TRBV3-1 (or the pseudogene TRBV3-2) and J is TRBJ2-5; TRBD1 aligns across 7 bases. Trimming cost V 4 bases and J 5 bases; bases outside gene matches: 4. The CDR3 runs 13 residues. In germline, CDR1 is LGHDT, CDR2 YNNKEL (reference sequence). In DNA form, the CDR3 reads TGTGCCAGCAGCCTACGCAGGGGGGAGACCCAGTACTTC. This codes for CASSLRRGETQYF.

The chain couples TRBV30 to TRBJ2-7; D is ambiguous. CDR1 GTSNPN and CDR2 SVGIG come from the germline V gene (reference sequence). V lost 1 base and J 2 bases, leaving 6 bases between the germline ends. The CDR3 is 12 residues long. The DNA of the CDR3 is TGTGCCTGGAGTGACGGTACCTACGAGCAGTACTTC. Protein sequence: CAWSDGTYEQYF. Together with reference TRBV30 and TRBJ2-7, the CDR3 gives the full variable domain: SQTIHQWPATLVQPVGSPLSLECTVEGTSNPNLYWYRQAAGRGLQLLFYSVGIGQISSEVPQNLSASRPQDRQFILSSKKLLLSDSGFYLCAWSDGTYEQYFGPGTRLTVT.

The chain uses TRBV2 and TRBJ2-7, with D possibly matching TRBD1 (6 bases). Germline V lookup: CDR1 SNHLY, CDR2 FYNNEI. V was pared by 4 bases and J by 4 bases, with 14 bases between. The CDR3 loop spans 14 amino acids. The CDR3 DNA reads TGTGCCAGCAGTGGAGCAGGGGCCACTTACGAGCAGTACTTC. Translating gives CASSGAGATYEQYF.

The chain is built from TRBV5-1 and TRBJ2-1, with 12 bases fitting TRBD2. Losses at the gene ends were 4 bases for V and 6 bases for J; bases not matched to a gene: 8. The CDR3 covers 16 residues. Looked up from germline, CDR1 is SGHRS and CDR2 is YFSETQ. The CDR3 DNA reads TGCGCCAGCAGCCCCCTGACTAGCGGGAGTGGCAATGAGCAGTTCTTC. Residues: CASSPLTSGSGNEQFF.

This rearrangement joins TRBV5-1 to TRBJ2-2; the match to TRBD2 covers 9 bases. The germline gives CDR1 SGHRS, CDR2 YFSETQ. V dropped 0 bases and J dropped 3; count of bases not matched to a gene: 0. The CDR3 covers 15 residues. The CDR3 DNA reads TGCGCCAGCAGCTTGGGACTAGCGGACACCGGGGAGCTGTTTTTT. Protein: CASSLGLADTGELFF.

V gene TRBV3-1 (or the pseudogene TRBV3-2) combines with J gene TRBJ2-1, with 9 bases aligning to TRBD2. Germline values: CDR1 LGHDT, CDR2 YNNKEL (reference sequence). The CDR3 totals 16 residues. Trimming removed 4 bases from V and 8 bases from J; junction bases left unmatched: 12. The CDR3 here is CASSLLAGGPADEQFF. Here the CDR3 DNA reads TGTGCCAGCAGCCTCCTGGCGGGAGGGCCGGCAGATGAGCAGTTCTTC.